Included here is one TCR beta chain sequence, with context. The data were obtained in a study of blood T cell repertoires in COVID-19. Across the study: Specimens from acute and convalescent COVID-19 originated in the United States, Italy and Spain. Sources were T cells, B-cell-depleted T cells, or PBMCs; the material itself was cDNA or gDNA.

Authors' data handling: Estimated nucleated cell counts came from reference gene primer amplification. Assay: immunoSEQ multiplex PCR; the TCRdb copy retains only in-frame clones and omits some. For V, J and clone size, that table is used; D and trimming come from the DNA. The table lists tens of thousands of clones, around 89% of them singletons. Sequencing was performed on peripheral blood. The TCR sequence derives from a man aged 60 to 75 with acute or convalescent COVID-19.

In DNA, the CDR3 is TGTGCCAGCAGTGAATTGTGGCTGGACACTGAAGCTTTCTTT. It specifies CASSELWLDTEAFF. This chain links TRBV25-1 with TRBJ1-1, with D hard to call. The CDR3 length is 14 residues. The V gene lost 1 base and the J gene lost 3 bases, with 9 bases spanning the gap. Germline V gene data show CDR1 as MGHDK and CDR2 as SYGVNS.